This entry lists 10 T cell receptor beta chains sequenced from one sample in a study of Graves' ophthalmopathy and Graves' hyperthyroidism. The authors amplified TCR beta CDR3 regions, and they did so from RNA transcripts for repertoire sequencing. Second-round multiplex PCR came after a first-round RT-PCR that employed HTBI primers. TCRdb analysed the multiplex PCR reads with MiXCR anew, one entry per CDR3 protein. In the table there are roughly 700,000 distinct CDR3 sequences, about 44% of which are singletons. Sample: peripheral blood. These TCRs come from an adult man with Graves' ophthalmopathy.

This clonotype was found many times. The chain is built from TRBV2 and TRBJ2-5, with 10 bases identical to TRBD2. The CDR3 loop spans 13 amino acids. V gave up 7 bases and J gave up 4 bases; unmatched junction bases: 3. From germline, CDR1 is SNHLY and CDR2 FYNNEI. The CDR3 region is CASKLAGAETQYF. The CDR3 DNA reads as TGTGCCAGCAAGCTAGCGGGAGCAGAGACCCAGTACTTC.

Comments on this clonotype: An end of the junction differs from the germline gene, which may be a read error. J is TRBJ1-5 and V is TRBV24-1, with D unclear. The CDR3 runs 13 residues. CDR1 is KGHDR and CDR2 is SFDVKD in the germline V gene. This CDR3 is CASSLYGNQPQHF. CDR3 DNA sequence: TGTGCCAGCAGTCTATATGGCAATCAGCCCCAGCATTTT.

This clonotype was observed many times. The chain joins TRBV15 to TRBJ2-7; 9 bases align to TRBD1. This CDR3 comprises 14 residues. V was pared by 2 bases and J by 3 bases, with 2 bases of the junction left unmatched. Germline V lookup: CDR1 LNHNV, CDR2 YYDKDF (reference sequence). In nucleotides, the CDR3 is TGTGCCACCAGCAGACGGGACAGGGACTACGAGCAGTACTTC. The encoded protein is CATSRRDRDYEQYF.

The chain links TRBV14 to TRBJ1-1; D not certain. The CDR3 is 15 amino acids. Germline CDR1 SGHDN, CDR2 FVKESK. The V gene lost 0 bases and the J gene lost 5 bases, with 13 bases spanning the gap. CDR3 DNA sequence: TGTGCCAGCAGCCAAGACCACTCCATGGGTACTGAAGCTTTCTTT. As protein: CASSQDHSMGTEAFF.

The CDR3, as DNA: TGTGCCAGCAGTGAAGGGGGGGGGTCCCCCTACGAGCAGTACTTC. Its translation: CASSEGGGSPYEQYF. The chain joins TRBV11-1 to TRBJ2-7, with D possibly matching TRBD2 (7 bases). Deletions cut 6 bases from V and 2 bases from J, with 17 bases between. The CDR3 is 15 amino acids. Germline V gives CDR1 SGHAT, CDR2 FQDESV (reference sequence).

This clonotype was found a few times. The V gene is TRBV10-3, the J gene TRBJ1-2; the match to TRBD1 covers 9 bases. This CDR3 comprises 13 residues. V lost 10 bases to trimming and J lost 6 bases; unmatched junction nucleotides: 9. CDR1 is ENHRY and CDR2 is SYGVKD in the germline V gene. The CDR3 nucleotides are TGTGCCAGCAGGTTGACAGGGGGAAATGGCTACACCTTC. This translates into CASRLTGGNGYTF.

V usage is TRBV25-1 and J usage is TRBJ2-7; a possible D gene is TRBD2 (7 bases). The V end lost 5 bases, the J end lost 0 bases, and 20 bases lay between the germline ends. The CDR3 sequence is 17 residues long. Germline loops: CDR1 MGHDK, CDR2 SYGVNS. In DNA, the CDR3 is TGTGCCAGCAGTTGGTGGGACATGCGGACTAGCTCCTACGAGCAGTACTTC. It is translated as CASSWWDMRTSSYEQYF.

Details on this clonotype: A much larger clone differs from this one at a single base, so this may be a read error. The chain couples TRBV5-1 to TRBJ2-7; 8 bases fit TRBD1. V lost 0 bases, J lost 2 bases, and 4 bases stayed unmatched. The CDR3 extends over 15 amino acids. CDR1 is SGHRS, CDR2 YFSETQ, per germline. CDR3 region: CASSLGGTGTYEQYV. In DNA form, the CDR3 reads TGCGCCAGCAGCTTGGGTGGGACAGGCACCTACGAGCAGTACGTC.

This clonotype was counted many times. This chain links TRBV7-8 with TRBJ2-7; D is unresolved. V was pared by 5 bases and J by 3 bases, with 14 bases between. CDR3 length equals 14 residues. Germline CDR1 is SGHVS and CDR2 is FQNEAQ. The CDR3: CASSKVAGLYEQYF. The CDR3 bases are TGTGCCAGCAGCAAGGTGGCCGGGCTCTACGAGCAGTACTTC.

The rearrangement joins TRBV6-1 to TRBJ2-7, with TRBD1 as a possible D gene (5 bases). V was clipped by 5 bases and J by 7 bases, with 21 bases between them. This CDR3 has 15 residues. Germline assignment: CDR1 MNHNS and CDR2 SASEGT. CDR3 region: CASSYSAGLKGEQYF. CDR3 bases: TGTGCCAGCAGTTACTCGGCAGGGTTAAAGGGGGAGCAGTACTTC.